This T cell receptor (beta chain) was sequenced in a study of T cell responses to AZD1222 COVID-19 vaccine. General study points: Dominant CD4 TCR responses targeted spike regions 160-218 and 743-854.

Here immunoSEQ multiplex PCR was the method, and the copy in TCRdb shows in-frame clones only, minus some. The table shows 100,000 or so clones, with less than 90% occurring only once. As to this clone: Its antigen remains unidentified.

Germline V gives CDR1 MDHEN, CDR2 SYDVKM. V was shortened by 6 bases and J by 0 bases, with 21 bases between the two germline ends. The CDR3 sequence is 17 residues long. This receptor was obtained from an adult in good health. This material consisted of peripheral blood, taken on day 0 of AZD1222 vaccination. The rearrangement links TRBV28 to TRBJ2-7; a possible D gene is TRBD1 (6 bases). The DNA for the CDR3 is TGTGCCAGCAGCATTTTCCCAGACAGGTTCTACTCCTACGAGCAGTACTTC. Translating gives CASSIFPDRFYSYEQYF.